The next 10 T cell receptor beta chains were all read from a single sample in a study of blood T cell repertoires in COVID-19. Data came from immunoSEQ multiplex PCR; TCRdb stores just in-frame clones and leaves some out. The table lists roughly 180,000 clones, roughly 84% of them singletons, with more than 9% in the top ten. Sample: peripheral blood. All receptors come from a woman older than 75 with active or convalescent COVID-19.

Concerning this clone: The junction departs from germline at one end; a sequencing error may be responsible. The chain links TRBV3-1 (or the pseudogene TRBV3-2) to TRBJ1-1; D unclear. The CDR3 covers 14 residues. CDR1 is LGHDT and CDR2 is YNNKEL in the germline V gene (reference sequence). CDR3 nucleotide sequence: TGTGCCAGCAACCAAGGTGAAGGGAGGCCCGGAGCTTTCTTT. This codes for CASNQGEGRPGAFF.

The chain has TRBV7-2 and TRBJ2-1; the match to TRBD2 covers 12 bases. The trim removed 2 bases at V and 7 bases at J, leaving 6 bases unmatched. There are 16 residues in the CDR3. Per the germline V gene, CDR1 is SGHTA and CDR2 is FQGNSA. The CDR3 reads CASSLRLAGDMNEQFF. The CDR3 DNA follows: TGTGCCAGCAGCTTAAGACTAGCGGGAGATATGAATGAGCAGTTCTTC.

As regards this clone: This sample includes further DNA sequences coding for the same CDR3. The genes are TRBV28 and TRBJ2-7; the match to TRBD2 covers 7 bases. The CDR3 is 13 amino acids. In germline, CDR1 is MDHEN, CDR2 SYDVKM. V lost 7 bases and J lost 4; bases outside the gene matches: 7. The CDR3 sequence: CASTLGGGYEQYF. The CDR3 DNA reads as TGTGCCAGCACCCTGGGGGGAGGGTACGAGCAGTACTTC.

The J gene is TRBJ1-1, the V gene TRBV28, with D possibly being TRBD1 (6 bases). The length of the CDR3 is 14 residues. CDR1 is MDHEN and CDR2 is SYDVKM in the germline V gene. V lost 7 bases and J 11 bases, leaving 23 bases between the germline ends. The CDR3 here is CASNKRDTPTRAFF. In nucleotides, the CDR3 is TGTGCCAGCAACAAAAGGGACACCCCGACCCGGGCTTTCTTT.

V usage is TRBV3-1 (or the pseudogene TRBV3-2) and J usage is TRBJ1-1, with TRBD1 identical over 10 bases. Germline trimming cut 4 bases from V and 5 bases from J; bases unmatched to any gene: 13. The germline CDR1 and CDR2 sequences are LGHDT and YNNKEL (reference sequence). The CDR3 extends over 17 amino acids. CDR3 loop: CASSRGDRGLRETEAFF. The CDR3 DNA follows: TGTGCCAGCAGCCGGGGGGACAGGGGCCTCCGGGAGACTGAAGCTTTCTTT.

The genes are TRBV9 and TRBJ1-6; no definite D call. Trimming took off 0 bases at V and 5 bases at J, with 12 bases between the two ends. The germline V gene encodes CDR1 SGDLS and CDR2 YYNGEE. CDR3 length: 16 residues. CDR3 loop: CASSVGPSDDNSPLHF. The CDR3 DNA is TGTGCCAGCAGCGTAGGGCCCTCTGATGATAATTCACCCCTCCACTTT.

The chain couples TRBV7-3 to TRBJ2-1; 14 bases match TRBD2. Trimming removed 5 bases from V and 7 bases from J; junction bases left unmatched: 4. Germline V CDR1 and CDR2: SGHTA, FQGTGA. The CDR3 loop spans 15 amino acids. The DNA for the CDR3 is TGTGCCAGCAGCCTGGGACTAGCGGGAGTTAATGAGCAGTTCTTC. It translates to CASSLGLAGVNEQFF.

The genes are TRBV18 and TRBJ2-3; TRBD1 agrees at 8 bases. The CDR3 loop spans 15 amino acids. V lost 1 base, J lost 2 bases, and 2 bases stayed unmatched. Germline loops: CDR1 KGHSH, CDR2 LQKENI. Here the CDR3 reads CASSPLDRDTDTQYF. The CDR3 coding sequence is TGTGCCAGCTCACCACTGGACAGGGACACAGATACGCAGTATTTT. The complete variable domain, with remaining parts taken from reference TRBV18 and TRBJ2-3, reads NAGVMQNPRHLVRRRGQEARLRCSPMKGHSHVYWYRQLPEEGLKFMVYLQKENIIDESGMPKERFSAEFPKEGPSILRIQQVVRGDSAAYFCASSPLDRDTDTQYFGPGTRLTVL.

This clone was seen a handful of times. CDR3 protein: CASQPKTGLATSYNEQFF. The CDR3 region has the DNA TGTGCCAGCCAACCCAAGACGGGACTAGCGACCTCCTACAATGAGCAGTTCTTC. The chain combines TRBV27 with TRBJ2-1, with 10 bases matching TRBD2. Germline V gives CDR1 MNHEY, CDR2 SMNVEV (reference sequence). This CDR3 comprises 18 residues. Germline trimming cut 8 bases from V and 0 bases from J; bases unmatched to any gene: 13.

With regard to this clone: This sample includes further DNA sequences coding for the same CDR3. The chain is built from TRBV2 and TRBJ2-7, with D possibly TRBD1 on 6 matching bases. Germline V CDR1 and CDR2: SNHLY, FYNNEI. The ends were cut back, 4 bases at V and 7 bases at J, with 11 bases in the middle. This CDR3 contains 12 residues. The DNA for the CDR3 is TGTGCCAGCAGTGGGACAGACAGGGAGCAGTACTTC. Amino acid sequence: CASSGTDREQYF.